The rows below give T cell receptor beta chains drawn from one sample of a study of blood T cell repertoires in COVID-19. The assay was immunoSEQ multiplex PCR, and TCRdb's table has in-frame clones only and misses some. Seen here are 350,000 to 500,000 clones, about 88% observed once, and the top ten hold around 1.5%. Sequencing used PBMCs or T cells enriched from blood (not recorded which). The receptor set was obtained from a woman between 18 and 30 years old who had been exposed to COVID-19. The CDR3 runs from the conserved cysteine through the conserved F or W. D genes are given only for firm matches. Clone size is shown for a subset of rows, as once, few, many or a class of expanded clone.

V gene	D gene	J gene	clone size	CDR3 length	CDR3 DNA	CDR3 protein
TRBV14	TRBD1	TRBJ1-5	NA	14	TGTGCCAGCAGCCGAGGGACAGGTTCCTCGCCCCAGCATTTT	CASSRGTGSSPQHF
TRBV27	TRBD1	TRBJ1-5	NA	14	TGTGCCAGCAGGGGACAGGGGAGCAATCAGCCCCAGCATTTT	CASRGQGSNQPQHF
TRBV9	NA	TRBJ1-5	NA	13	TGTGCCAGCAGCGTAACGGGGATACAGCCCCAGCATTTT	CASSVTGIQPQHF
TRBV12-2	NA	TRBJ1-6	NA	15	TGTGCAAGTCGCGGATTGACTGAAGTCAATTCACCCCTCCACTTT	CASRGLTEVNSPLHF
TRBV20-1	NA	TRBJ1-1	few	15	TGCAGTGCTAGTCGATATCGGGGGATGAACACTGAAGCTTTCTTT	CSASRYRGMNTEAFF
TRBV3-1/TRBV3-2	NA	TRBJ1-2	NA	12	TGTGCCAGCAGCCAAAGAGGGTATGGCTACACCTTC	CASSQRGYGYTF
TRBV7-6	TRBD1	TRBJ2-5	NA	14	TGTGCCAGCAGCTGGGGACAGGGGGGAGAGACCCAGTACTTC	CASSWGQGGETQYF
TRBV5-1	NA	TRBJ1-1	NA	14	TGCGCCAGCAGCACGGGTCTAGGGAACACTGAAGCTTTCTTT	CASSTGLGNTEAFF
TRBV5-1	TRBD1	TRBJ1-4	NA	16	TGCGCCAGCAGCTCCGGAGGAGGACAGGGAGGGGAAAAACTGTTTTTT	CASSSGGGQGGEKLFF
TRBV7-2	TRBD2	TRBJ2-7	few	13	TGTGCCAGCAGCTTCGGGGGGGTCTACGAGCAGTACTTC	CASSFGGVYEQYF
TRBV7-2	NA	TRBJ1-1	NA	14	TGTGCCAGCAGCTTAGCGGTGGACGCAGGGGAAGCTTTCTTT	CASSLAVDAGEAFF
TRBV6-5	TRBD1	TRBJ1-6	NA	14	TGTGCCAGCAGACTACGACAGGGTAATTCACCCCTCCACTTT	CASRLRQGNSPLHF
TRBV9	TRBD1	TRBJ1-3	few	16	TGTGCCAGCAGACCGACAGGGGCCTTCTCTGGAAACACCATATATTTT	CASRPTGAFSGNTIYF
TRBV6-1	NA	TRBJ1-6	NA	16	TGTGCCAGCAGTGAAGTTTGGACAGTGGGAAATTCACCCCTCCACTTT	CASSEVWTVGNSPLHF
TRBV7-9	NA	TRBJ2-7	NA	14	TGTGCCAGCAGCTTAGCGCTGACAGGCTACGAGCAGTACTTC	CASSLALTGYEQYF
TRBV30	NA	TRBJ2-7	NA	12	TGTGCCTGGTCTCCCGGTTCCTACGAGCAGTACTTC	CAWSPGSYEQYF
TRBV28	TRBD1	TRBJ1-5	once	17	TGTGCCAGCAGTAGCTATGGGACAGGATATAGCAATCAGCCCCAGCATTTT	CASSSYGTGYSNQPQHF
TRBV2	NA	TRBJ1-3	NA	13	TGTGCCAGCAGCGGGGACTCTGGAAACACCATATATTTT	CASSGDSGNTIYF
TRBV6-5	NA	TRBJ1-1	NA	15	TGTGCCAGCAGTTACTCGTTGCAGGGTTTGACTGAAGCTTTCTTT	CASSYSLQGLTEAFF
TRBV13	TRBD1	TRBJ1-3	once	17	TGTGCCAGCAGCATAGGGACAGGCGGATTCTCTGGAAACACCATATATTTT	CASSIGTGGFSGNTIYF
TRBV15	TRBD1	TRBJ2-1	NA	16	TGTGCCACCAGCACCATTGACAGGGGAAACCGCATTGAGCAGTTCTTC	CATSTIDRGNRIEQFF
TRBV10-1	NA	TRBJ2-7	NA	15	TGCGCCAGCAAGAAGCCGGAACAGGGTACGACCGAGCAGTACTTC	CASKKPEQGTTEQYF
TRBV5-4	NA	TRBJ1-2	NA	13	TGTGCCAGCAGCTTCCCAGGGGACTATGGCTACACCTTC	CASSFPGDYGYTF
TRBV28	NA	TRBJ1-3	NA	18	TGTGCCAGCAGTTTAGGGCGGGGGCGAGGAAGCTCTGGAAACACCATATATTTT	CASSLGRGRGSSGNTIYF
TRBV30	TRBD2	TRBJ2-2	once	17	TGTGCCTGGAGTGTAGGGAGGCGGGGGGGCGTGGCCGGGGAGCTGTTTTTT	CAWSVGRRGGVAGELFF
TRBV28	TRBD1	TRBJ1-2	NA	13	TGTGCCAGCAGAAAAGACAGGGGGCATGGCTACACCTTC	CASRKDRGHGYTF
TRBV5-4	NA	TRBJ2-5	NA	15	TGTGCCAGCAGCTTGGGTCCCTCGGAGGGCGAGACCCAGTACTTC	CASSLGPSEGETQYF
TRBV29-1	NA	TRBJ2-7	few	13	TGCAGCTCCCTCCGAGGCCTAACCTACGAGCAGTACTTC	CSSLRGLTYEQYF
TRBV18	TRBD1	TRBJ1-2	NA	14	TGTGCCAGCTCACCCGGGGACAGCCACTATGGCTACACCTTC	CASSPGDSHYGYTF
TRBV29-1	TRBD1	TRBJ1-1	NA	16	TGCAGCGTTGGAGTATGGGGCAGGGGGCCGGACACTGAAGCTTTCTTT	CSVGVWGRGPDTEAFF
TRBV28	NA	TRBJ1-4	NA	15	TGTGCCAGTTTTTCGTCCCCAGGAGGTGAGGAAAAACTGTTTTTT	CASFSSPGGEEKLFF
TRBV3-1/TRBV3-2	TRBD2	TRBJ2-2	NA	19	TGTGCCAGCAGCCACTTTGGGACTAGCGGGGGGGCCGACACCGGGGAGCTGTTTTTT	CASSHFGTSGGADTGELFF
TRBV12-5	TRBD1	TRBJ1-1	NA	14	TGTGCTAGTGGTTCAGGACAGGGACTTACTGAAGCTTTCTTT	CASGSGQGLTEAFF
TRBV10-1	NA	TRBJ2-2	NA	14	TGCGCCAGCAGTTTGTCCCCGGGGACCGGGGAGCTGTTTTTT	CASSLSPGTGELFF
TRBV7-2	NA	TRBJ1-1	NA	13	TGTGCCAGCAGCTTTTATCAGGGGTCATCAGCTTTCTTT	CASSFYQGSSAFF
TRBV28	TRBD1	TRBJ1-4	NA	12	TGTGCCAGCAGTGGACAGGAGGAAAAACTGTTTTTT	CASSGQEEKLFF
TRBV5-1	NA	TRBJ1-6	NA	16	TGCGCCAGCAGCTTGGTGTTGGCAGATTATAATTCACCCCTCCACTTT	CASSLVLADYNSPLHF
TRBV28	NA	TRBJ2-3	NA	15	TGTGCCAGCAGTTCCTCTGGCTTGGTGACAGATACGCAGTATTTT	CASSSSGLVTDTQYF
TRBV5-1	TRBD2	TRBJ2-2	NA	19	TGCGCCAGCAGCGCGGGGACTAGCGGGGGGGCCGGTCGTCCCGGGGAGCTGTTTTTT	CASSAGTSGGAGRPGELFF
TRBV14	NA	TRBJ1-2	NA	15	TGTGCCAGCAGCCAAGAGTCATCCACCCTGCGTGGCTACACCTTC	CASSQESSTLRGYTF
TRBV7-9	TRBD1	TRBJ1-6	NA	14	TGTGCCAGCAGCTCGACAGGGAATAATTCACCCCTCCACTTT	CASSSTGNNSPLHF
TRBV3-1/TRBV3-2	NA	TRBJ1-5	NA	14	TGTGCCAGCAGCCCGGGAGGGGGGGGCCAGCCCCAGCATTTT	CASSPGGGGQPQHF
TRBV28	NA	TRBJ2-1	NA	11	TGTGCCAGCAGGGAGAGGAATGAGCAGTTCTTC	CASRERNEQFF
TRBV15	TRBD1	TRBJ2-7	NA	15	TGTGCCACCAGAGGACCTCGGGACAGGGACCACGAGCAGTACTTC	CATRGPRDRDHEQYF
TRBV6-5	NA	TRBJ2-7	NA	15	TGTGCCAGCAGTTACTCGCGGCGGGGCTCCTACGAGCAGTACTTC	CASSYSRRGSYEQYF
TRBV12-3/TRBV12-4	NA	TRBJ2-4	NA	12	TGTGCCAGCAGTTCGGTCGCTGACATTCAGTACTTC	CASSSVADIQYF
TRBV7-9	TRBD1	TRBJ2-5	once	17	TGTGCCAGCAGCTCCAACCTCCACGACAGGGGTCAAGAGACCCAGTACTTC	CASSSNLHDRGQETQYF